This T cell receptor beta chain appears in the sequencing data of a study of cytomegalovirus exposure and HLA in healthy donors (dated by TCRdb to about 2017). Background on the whole study: In an earlier analysis of 550 to 750 of the donors, 276 Gb of sequence data and 120 million or so unique TCR beta sequences from about 179 million T cells were reported. Several DR-DQ haplotypes were treated as single units for association and clustering because of strong linkage in the cohort. An early release covering roughly 640 HLA-typed donors comprised about 300 gigabases of sequencing data and approximately 80 million unique TCR sequences. Typing coverage differed by locus: A, B, C, DRB1 and DQB1 were typed in about 629-640 donors, DQA1 in 500 to 550, DPA1 in around 600, and DPB1 in just under 490. In the later analysis, no new phenotypic data were used to find candidate immune exposures; instead, reliance was placed on TCR beta sequences and their occurrence across donors. Using immunosequencing, the study profiled T cell repertoires from some 670 subjects and related those repertoires to cytomegalovirus serostatus. Donor age, sex, ethnicity and CMV serostatus were compiled alongside the repertoire data. Among about 400 genotyped donors of the cohort, an average of approximately 220,000 unique TCR beta nucleotide sequences was sequenced per donor, of which about 19% were non-productive. To decide whether each TCR beta V gene segment behaved as functional or pseudogenic, an earlier analysis of some 600 of the donors relied on high-throughput TCR beta sequencing. Besides the first cohort of about 730 subjects, a separate validation cohort made up of 120 different subjects was used. All discovery cohort repertoires had been generated on a single sequencing platform. In a later analysis, previously published TCR beta repertoires from more than 500 donors were re-analyzed and high-resolution HLA genotyping was added so that TCR occurrence patterns could be studied. Among the approximately 400 genotyped donors, approximately 81% belonged to the genetic ancestry cluster associated with self-reported Caucasian donors. The study combined high-throughput TCR immunosequencing, statistical association of individual TCRs with disease status, and machine learning to predict cytomegalovirus infection status. The aim of the study was to test whether cataloging public T cell receptors could identify signatures of past pathogen exposure. Class I and class II HLA loci were covered by the typing at four-digit resolution. A later genetic analysis used genome-wide SNP genotypes for about 60% of the roughly 670 donors, treating that subset as a discovery cohort. What the study reported, not specific to this receptor: According to the authors, the approach could potentially be generalized to other disease states and immunological phenotypes. Most CMV-associated TCR beta chains appeared to be HLA-restricted in a later analysis, and the HLA associations seemed to be driven largely by CMV exposure. In a later analysis, TCR association rates were found to vary across HLA loci, with the most associated TCRs seen for DRB1 alleles and the fewest for HLA-C alleles. In a later analysis, some 18,000 TCR beta sequences were associated with specific HLA alleles at a false discovery rate of 0.05. Cytomegalovirus status was reported to be diagnosed by the classifier with high specificity and sensitivity in both the original and validation cohorts. Across donors, most TCR sequences were observed very rarely, whereas some public TCRs were present in many individuals. A later analysis found that HLA-associated TCR beta chains were more clonally expanded and had lower generation probabilities than equally common non-associated chains. In a later genetic analysis, a missense DCLRE1C variant was associated with V-gene and J-gene trimming of TCR beta chains, and the association was replicated in an independent cohort. Linkage disequilibrium might explain the correlated functional status among segregating V segments, but an unknown experimental factor could not be excluded. Because counts were too low, approximately 18 rarely observed V segments, including chromosome 9 orphons, were excluded from the earlier analysis of about 500 of the donors. Three of the identified cytomegalovirus-associated TCR beta chains were confirmed in vitro to be specific for cytomegalovirus antigens. This cohort had only TCR beta chains sequenced, and the lack of alpha or paired-chain data limited which features could be detected. Strong co-occurrence of HLA alleles, especially DR and DQ, made assigning TCR associations to individual alleles difficult. Because HLA typing was missing for some donors at each locus, association tests included only the typed subset. The presence/absence analyses assumed that sequencing depth was roughly uniform across donors, and that assumption may not be true. A further reported finding was that TCR beta sequences accurately predicted the HLA-A and HLA-B alleles for most subjects in the first cohort. Broadly in line with IMGT annotations, most TCR beta V segments showed up in productive rearrangements about 87% or about 30% of the time in an earlier analysis of 587 of the donors. In the study, some 180 TCR beta chains were listed as associated with cytomegalovirus. The sequencing pipeline was judged likely to have produced a cluster of highly shared sequence variants as a technical artifact. In a later analysis, several top co-occurrence clusters were reported to appear linked to parvovirus B19, influenza, CMV and Epstein-Barr virus. In a later genetic analysis, fewer N-insertions in productive TCRs were reported among donors in an Asian-associated ancestry cluster than the roughly 710-donor mean. CMV serostatus was the only immune exposure information available for the cohort.

Libraries were made using the immunoSEQ multiplex PCR assay. The multiplex PCR relied on a mix of 60 forward primers for TCR Vbeta segments and 13 reverse primers for TCR Jbeta segments. Amplification of the CDR3 region of rearranged TCR beta genes was performed with a multiplex PCR assay on genomic DNA. The amplified TCR beta libraries were sequenced on the Illumina HiSeq System as 87-base-pair reads. The original methods were these. Across the 670 or so repertoires, a later analysis counted tens of millions of unique TCR beta chains, roughly 11 million of which were shared by at least two donors. A nearest-neighbor algorithm error-corrected the raw reads and collapsed the reads into unique sequences, merging closely related sequences to remove PCR and sequencing errors. CDR3 sequences were aligned to IMGT reference sequences to assign V, D and J gene segments. For a sequence to be retained, at least a six-nucleotide match to both a V gene segment and a J gene segment was required. Rearrangements were classified as productive when the CDR3 lacked stop codons and remained in frame with V and J, and all other rearrangements were classified as non-productive. Following IMGT convention, CDR3 was defined as the stretch from the second conserved V-encoded cysteine to the conserved J-encoded phenylalanine. The earlier analysis of approximately 590 of the donors excluded any sequence lacking an unambiguous match to a single V gene segment. In an earlier analysis of approximately 500 of the donors, a V segment was called functional when productive rearrangements were above 56.7%, and segregating when the standard deviation between donors exceeded 5%. A statistical classification framework was developed to diagnose cytomegalovirus status using the catalog of TCR beta chain sequences. A later analysis assigned V and J genes by comparing TCR nucleotide sequences with IMGT/GENE-DB human TR gene sequences. A later analysis assigned CDR3 sequences and most-parsimonious VDJ recombination scenarios with the TCRdist pipeline. In a later analysis, every TCR beta chain was defined by the combination of its CDR3 amino acid sequence and its V-gene family, and reads without a unique V-gene family were dropped. In a later analysis, 450 to 600 highly shared, low-generation-probability nucleotide sequences were removed to address suspected cross-contamination and a sequencing artifact. For each public chain, a later analysis derived a clonal expansion index from normalized ranks of inferred template counts within each repertoire. In a later analysis, generation probabilities were computed with a VDJ recombination model fitted to out-of-frame rearrangements, and the resulting probabilities were checked against IGoR. In a later analysis, TCR-TCR, TCR-HLA and TCR-CMV co-occurrence was scored with hypergeometric tests, and a repertoire-size bias correction was applied to TCR pairs. In a later analysis, false discovery rates were estimated by permuting HLA or CMV assignments 20 times. In a later analysis, co-occurring TCRs were grouped using DBSCAN, and TCRdist sequence similarity was added for clustering within HLA-allele-positive subsets. For co-occurrence clustering, repertoires with fewer than 30,000 or more than 120,000 public chains were excluded, along with roughly 5 repertoires with anomalous nucleotide sharing. The table was pulled from immuneACCESS by TCRdb, which kept in-frame rearrangements only. Such tables lose some clones; where checked, under half of the loss comes from unresolved V genes, and the rest has no known cause. Clonal size and the V and J genes are those of that table, whereas D and trimming came from the DNA. This sample holds under 130,000 clones; over 70% were observed only once. The ten largest account for approximately 2% of the sample.

Notes on this clone: What antigen it recognizes has not been identified. No much larger clone is present one base from it, and per-base qualities are unavailable.

The cohort consisted of 650 to 850 healthy bone marrow donors. Cohort members were all nominally healthy when sampled, although unrecorded immune exposures were likely present. The donor tested CMV seronegative, placing the donor among the roughly 400 seronegative members of the cohort. A peripheral blood sample was collected from each donor, and TCR beta sequencing was performed on peripheral blood mononuclear cells. The Qiagen DNeasy Blood Extraction Kit was used to extract genomic DNA from the blood cell samples. This TCR was recovered from a man aged 25-40 years in good health and CMV-seronegative. Source material: PBMCs.

The sequence in DNA is TGTGCCAGCAGTCCGACAGGGGGCGATTTCTACGAGCAGTACTTC. Protein translation: CASSPTGGDFYEQYF. The rearranged chain carries TRBV6-5 and TRBJ2-7, and 10 bases in between align with TRBD1. V is pruned by 5 bases and J by 3 bases, leaving 7 bases of the junction without a gene match. Sequences MNHEY (CDR1) and SVGAGI (CDR2) are obtained from the germline V gene. The CDR3 contains 15 residues, cysteine and phenylalanine counted. Only the CDR3 region is kept as DNA, spanning 45 bases read in frame from base 1.